This TCR beta chain was sequenced for a study of human T cells and chemical hapten exposure. Study-level results: Versus controls, significantly more large CDR3 similarity clusters arose from expanded TCRs.

A few counts support this clonotype. Its antigen is currently unknown. V lost 1 base and J lost 4, with 29 bases in between. The CDR3 length is 20 residues. Per the germline V gene, CDR1 is SGHAT and CDR2 is FQNNGV. Specified time point: pre-sensitization, week 0. Sample treatment: therapeutic diphenylcyclopropenone sensitization with weekly scalp DPC. TCRdb re-analysed the RACE reads in MiXCR, keeping a single row per CDR3 protein. Found here are about 380,000 distinct CDR3 sequences, 4% to 6% of them singletons; the top ten hold around 2.6%. Here the sequenced sample was whole blood, taken in connection with sensitization to the hapten diphenylcyclopropenone (DPC). The TCR comes from a woman aged 50 to 60 with alopecia areata. Some clones in this sample may be carry-over from other donors' samples. The V gene is TRBV11-2, the J gene TRBJ2-7, with D possibly matching TRBD1 (6 bases). This CDR3 is CASSLGAWNSRDTKFYEQYF. As DNA, the CDR3 is TGTGCCAGCAGCTTAGGGGCTTGGAACTCCCGGGACACCAAATTTTACGAGCAGTACTTC. The complete variable domain, with remaining parts taken from reference TRBV11-2 and TRBJ2-7, reads EAGVAQSPRYKIIEKRQSVAFWCNPISGHATLYWYQQILGQGPKLLIQFQNNGVVDDSQLPKDRFSAERLKGVDSTLKIQPAKLEDSAVYLCASSLGAWNSRDTKFYEQYFGPGTRLTVT.